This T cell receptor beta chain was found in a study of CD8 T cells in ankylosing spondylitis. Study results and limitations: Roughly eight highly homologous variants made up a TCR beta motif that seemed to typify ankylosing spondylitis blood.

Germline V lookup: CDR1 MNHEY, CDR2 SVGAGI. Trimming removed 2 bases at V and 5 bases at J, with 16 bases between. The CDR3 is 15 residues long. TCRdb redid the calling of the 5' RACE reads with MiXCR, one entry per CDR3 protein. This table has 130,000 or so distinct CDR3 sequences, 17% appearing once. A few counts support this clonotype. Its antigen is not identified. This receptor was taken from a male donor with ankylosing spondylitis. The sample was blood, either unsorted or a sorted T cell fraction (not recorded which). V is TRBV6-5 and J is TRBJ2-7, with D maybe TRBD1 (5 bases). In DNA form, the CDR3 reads TGTGCCAGCAGTTACCTCGACAGCTCGGCAAACGAGCAGTACTTC. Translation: CASSYLDSSANEQYF.